What follows is one T cell receptor (beta chain) and its context. This sample stems from a study of blood T cell repertoires in COVID-19. The CDR3 contains 15 residues. J gave up 3 bases and V 10 bases, and 6 bases lay outside the gene matches. Germline V gene lookup returns CDR1 MDHEN and CDR2 SYDVKM. Only in-frame clones appear in the TCRdb table, and some are missing; sequencing was by immunoSEQ multiplex PCR. The sample holds 250,000 to 350,000 clones, around 89% seen once. This sequence joins TRBV28 and TRBJ2-3; 14 bases are a match to TRBD2. This TCR was recovered from a woman aged 55-75 years with acute or convalescent COVID-19. Sequencing used peripheral blood. The CDR3 loop is CATAGLAGETDTQYF. The CDR3, as DNA: TGTGCCACCGCGGGACTAGCGGGAGAAACAGATACGCAGTATTTT.